This T cell receptor (beta chain) was observed in a study of monozygotic twins with inflammatory bowel disease. Regarding the study as a whole: TCRbeta inverse Simpson diversity was decreased in IBD patients versus healthy co-twins.

Eight cDNA synthesis reactions were run for every sample. TCRalpha and TCRbeta cDNA underwent two nested PCRs of roughly 15 and 9 cycles. TCRdb re-called the 5' RACE reads; one entry per CDR3 protein, DNA not given. The listing records some 190,000 distinct CDR3 sequences. With no T cell sorting beforehand, total RNA was isolated from whole blood. CDR3 length: 16 amino acids. CDR1 and CDR2 from the germline V gene are SGHDN and FVKESK. Comment on this clonotype: Its matching antigen is unknown.

The chain is built from TRBV14 and TRBJ2-1; lacking DNA, the TRBD2 call made by TCRdb goes unchecked. Sequenced input: blood. The clonotype comes from a human donor with ulcerative colitis or Crohn's disease, or a healthy co-twin of an affected twin (not recorded which). CDR3 sequence reads: CASSQVPGLAGGEQFF.